These 28 T cell receptor beta chains were sequenced from one sample in a study of T cell changes during pregnancy in multiple sclerosis. The repertoire was sequenced with immunoSEQ multiplex PCR; TCRdb's copy has only in-frame clones and lacks some. The sample consists of about 49,000 clones, 85% to 95% of them appearing once. Sample: CD8+ T cells from peripheral blood mononuclear cells, taken before pregnancy. The receptors were gathered from a female donor with multiple sclerosis, enrolled in a pregnancy study.

The chain uses TRBV11-2 and TRBJ2-4, with TRBD2 matching over 8 bases. The ends lost 4 bases at V and 7 bases at J; junction bases unmatched: 21. Germline CDR1 SGHAT, CDR2 FQNNGV. The CDR3 loop spans 19 amino acids. CDR3 sequence reads: CASSSVQGARGRRGNIQYF. As DNA, the CDR3 is TGTGCCAGCAGCTCGGTCCAGGGTGCCCGCGGGAGGAGGGGTAACATTCAGTACTTC.

This chain joins TRBV10-3 and TRBJ1-4; a weak D match, TRBD1 (5 bases). V was pared by 0 bases and J by 9 bases, with 8 bases between. The CDR3 loop spans 13 amino acids. Per the germline V gene, CDR1 is ENHRY and CDR2 is SYGVKD. The DNA of the CDR3 is TGTGCCATCAGTGAGTCGGGACTTCAAAAACTGTTTTTT. It is translated as CAISESGLQKLFF.

This clone was seen only a few times. The chain carries TRBV21-1 and TRBJ2-7; the table gives TRBD2 as D, unverified against the DNA. TRBV21-1 is noted as a pseudogene. This CDR3 has 13 amino acids. CDR3 coding DNA: TGTGCCAGCAGCAAACCTAGCGGGAGCGAGCAGTACTTC. It codes for CASSKPSGSEQYF.

The chain combines TRBV5-6 with TRBJ2-7; TRBD1 matches 8 bases. The CDR3 consists of 15 residues. Trimming removed 0 bases from V and 5 bases from J; junction bases left unmatched: 7. Germline V gene sequence: CDR1 SGHDT, CDR2 YYEEEE. DNA for the CDR3: TGTGCCAGCAGCTTGGCGGCAGGGGGCTTTCACGAGCAGTACTTC. The encoded protein is CASSLAAGGFHEQYF.

The chain recombines TRBV5-1 with TRBJ2-3; TRBD2 aligns across 8 bases. The CDR3 runs to 15 residues. V lost 1 base and J lost 4; bases outside the gene matches: 5. Germline V CDR1 and CDR2: SGHRS, YFSETQ. In DNA, the CDR3 is TGCGCCAGCAGCTTGTTCGGAGCGGGAGCAGATACGCAGTATTTT. This gives the protein CASSLFGAGADTQYF.

This chain joins TRBV7-8 and TRBJ1-4, with 7 bases matching TRBD1. CDR3 length: 16 amino acids. Germline CDR1 is SGHVS and CDR2 is FQNEAQ. V lost 5 bases to trimming and J lost 8 bases; unmatched junction nucleotides: 14. DNA of the CDR3: TGTGCCAGCAGCCAAACCTCAAACAGGGGTCAGGAAAAACTGTTTTTT. Amino acid sequence: CASSQTSNRGQEKLFF.

The rearrangement links TRBV7-8 to TRBJ2-5; TRBD1 agrees at 8 bases. This CDR3 is 15 amino acids long. V lost 1 base and J lost 3; bases outside the gene matches: 4. CDR1 SGHVS and CDR2 FQNEAQ come from the germline V gene. The CDR3 region has the DNA TGTGCCAGCAGCTTAGAAGCGGACAGGGAAGAGACCCAGTACTTC. It encodes CASSLEADREETQYF.

This rearrangement joins TRBV28 to TRBJ2-7; 9 nucleotides align to TRBD2. CDR1 and CDR2 (germline): MDHEN, SYDVKM. The J segment lost 1 base and the V segment lost 3 bases, leaving 1 base of the junction unmatched. The CDR3 consists of 14 residues. For the CDR3, the DNA is TGTGCCAGCAGTTTGGGACTAGCTTCCTACGAGCAGTACTTC. Amino acids: CASSLGLASYEQYF.

The chain carries TRBV4-1 and TRBJ2-1; the match to TRBD2 covers 8 bases. From germline, CDR1 is MGHRA and CDR2 YSYEKL. Unmatched junction bases numbered 2, after V lost 8 bases and J lost 2 bases. This CDR3 has 13 amino acids. For the CDR3, the DNA is TGCGCCAGCCAGCGGGGGACCTACAATGAGCAGTTCTTC. Its protein is CASQRGTYNEQFF.

This chain uses TRBV6-1 with TRBJ2-1; tentatively, D is TRBD1 (6 bases). With 2 bases removed from V and 7 bases from J, the gap between germline ends came to 15 bases. The V gene's germline CDR1 is MNHNS and CDR2 SASEGT. The CDR3 consists of 15 residues. The CDR3 loop reads CASSENWVDRNEQFF. In nucleotides, the CDR3 is TGTGCCAGCAGTGAAAATTGGGTGGACAGAAATGAGCAGTTCTTC.

This chain uses TRBV7-9 with TRBJ2-7; possibly TRBD1 for D (7 bases). V lost 5 bases, J lost 6 bases, and 11 bases lay in between. The germline V gene has CDR1 SEHNR and CDR2 FQNEAQ (reference sequence). This CDR3 has 12 residues. This CDR3 reads CASSHQGGEQYF. The CDR3 region has the DNA TGTGCCAGCAGCCACCAGGGGGGCGAGCAGTACTTC.

The rearrangement uses TRBV10-1 and TRBJ2-7; D perhaps matches TRBD2 (6 bases). Germline CDR1 is WNHNN and CDR2 is SYGVQD (reference sequence). The CDR3 spans 14 residues. V was clipped by 8 bases and J by 2 bases, with 16 bases between them. The CDR3, as DNA: TGCGCCAGCCTACTGGAGGGCCCCACCTACGAGCAGTACTTC. This encodes CASLLEGPTYEQYF.

The chain is built from TRBV27 and TRBJ2-1; D might be TRBD2 (5 bases). CDR1 is MNHEY, CDR2 SMNVEV, per germline (reference sequence). The CDR3 consists of 13 residues. Trimming shortened V by 1 base and J by 7 bases, and 8 bases separated the two germline ends. The CDR3 protein is CASSLFRGNEQFF. The CDR3, as DNA: TGTGCCAGCAGTTTATTTCGGGGAAATGAGCAGTTCTTC.

CDR3 nucleotides: TGCGCCAGCAGCTGGAGCGGGGGAGAGCTGTTTTTT. Translation gives CASSWSGGELFF. The chain recombines TRBV5-1 with TRBJ2-2, with 8 positions matching TRBD2. Trimming cost V 3 bases and J 11 bases; bases outside gene matches: 3. CDR1 is SGHRS and CDR2 is YFSETQ in the germline V gene. The CDR3 is made up of 12 amino acids.

The chain uses TRBV5-1 and TRBJ2-1; 7 nucleotides match TRBD1. The junction had 7 bases not matched to a gene; V was cut back by 5 bases and J by 5 bases. Germline values: CDR1 SGHRS, CDR2 YFSETQ. This CDR3 contains 14 residues. The CDR3 protein is CASSPGQRNNEQFF. CDR3 sequence (DNA): TGCGCCAGCAGTCCGGGACAGAGAAACAATGAGCAGTTCTTC.

CDR3 coding DNA: TGTGCCAGCAGCCCCAAAGGCGGGACTAGCGGGGGGGCGGGGGAGACCCAGTACTTC. Amino acid sequence: CASSPKGGTSGGAGETQYF. This chain links TRBV7-3 with TRBJ2-5, with 16 bases matching TRBD2. CDR1 is SGHTA and CDR2 is FQGTGA in the germline V gene. V shed 5 bases, J shed 5 bases, and the junction held 14 bases outside the gene matches. The CDR3 consists of 19 residues.

The rearrangement uses TRBV4-1 and TRBJ1-1, with D maybe TRBD1 (6 bases). This CDR3 has 13 amino acids. Germline CDR1 reads MGHRA; CDR2 reads YSYEKL. Between the trimmed V and J ends, which lost 4 bases and 1 base, there was a span of 7 bases. The CDR3 here is CASSRGGNTEAFF. In nucleotides, the CDR3 is TGCGCCAGCAGCCGAGGGGGGAACACTGAAGCTTTCTTT.

V and J are TRBV10-2 and TRBJ2-7, with a possible D match to TRBD1 (5 bases). CDR1 and CDR2 from the germline V gene are WSHSY and SAAADI. The CDR3 sequence is 11 residues long. V was pared by 6 bases and J by 2 bases, with 5 bases between. In DNA form, the CDR3 reads TGCGCCAGCAGAGGGGCCTACGAGCAGTACTTC. This sequence encodes CASRGAYEQYF.

The CDR3 DNA sequence: TGTGCCAGCAGCGCAACAGGGTCCCCCGGGGAGCTGTTTTTT. As protein: CASSATGSPGELFF. The rearrangement uses TRBV28 and TRBJ2-2; TRBD1 might be the D (6 bases). Germline V gives CDR1 MDHEN, CDR2 SYDVKM. CDR3 length: 14 amino acids. Deletions cut 6 bases from V and 6 bases from J, with 14 bases between.

This clone is a singleton in its sample. J is TRBJ2-5 and V is TRBV6-1; D uncertain. From germline, CDR1 is MNHNS and CDR2 SASEGT. The CDR3 contains 14 residues. Trimming stripped 10 bases from V and 2 bases from J, with 17 bases between. The CDR3 nucleotides read TGTGCCATATTGCCCCGCCTCGGGCAAGAGACCCAGTACTTC. This gives the protein CAILPRLGQETQYF.

The rearrangement uses TRBV6-6 and TRBJ1-4; tentatively, D is TRBD1 (5 bases). The CDR3 contains 15 residues. CDR1 is MNHNY, CDR2 SVGAGI, per germline (reference sequence). V was pared by 5 bases and J by 4 bases, with 14 bases between. The CDR3 protein is CASSVRQRGNEKLFF. CDR3 nucleotide sequence: TGTGCCAGCAGTGTTAGACAGCGGGGTAATGAAAAACTGTTTTTT.

The chain links TRBV19 to TRBJ2-7, with 10 bases aligning to TRBD2. Germline-derived CDR1 and CDR2 are LNHDA and SQIVND (reference sequence). Losses at the gene ends were 6 bases for V and 2 bases for J; bases not matched to a gene: 1. The CDR3 has 13 residues. CDR3 sequence reads: CASSGLAAYEQYF. Written as DNA, the CDR3 is TGTGCCAGTAGCGGACTAGCGGCCTACGAGCAGTACTTC. The full variable domain, with the rest looked up from reference TRBV19 and TRBJ2-7, is DGGITQSPKYLFRKEGQNVTLSCEQNLNHDAMYWYRQDPGQGLRLIYYSQIVNDFQKGDIAEGYSVSREKKESFPLTVTSAQKNPTAFYLCASSGLAAYEQYFGPGTRLTVT.

The rearrangement links TRBV21-1 to TRBJ1-1; the D call in the table, TRBD1, was not verified against the DNA. TRBV21-1 is classified as a pseudogene. The CDR3 spans 18 residues. CDR3: CASSKKTGTGTIGVEAFF. CDR3 bases: TGTGCCAGCAGCAAGAAGACCGGGACAGGGACAATCGGAGTAGAAGCTTTCTTT.

This clone came up once. V is TRBV19 and J is TRBJ2-7; the match to TRBD1 covers 7 bases. The trim removed 3 bases at V and 3 bases at J, leaving 2 bases unmatched. The CDR3 spans 13 residues. Germline CDR1 is LNHDA and CDR2 is SQIVND (reference sequence). The DNA of the CDR3 is TGTGCCAGTAGTATGGGACAGAGCTACGAGCAGTACTTC. It encodes CASSMGQSYEQYF.

The chain couples TRBV11-2 to TRBJ2-2, with no clear D. This CDR3 has 16 residues. Germline CDR1 is SGHAT and CDR2 is FQNNGV. V was clipped by 1 base and J by 2 bases, with 11 bases between them. In DNA, the CDR3 is TGTGCCAGCAGCTTAGGACTGCCCTCTAACACCGGGGAGCTGTTTTTT. Translating gives CASSLGLPSNTGELFF. The full variable domain, rest sourced from reference TRBV11-2 and TRBJ2-2, is EAGVAQSPRYKIIEKRQSVAFWCNPISGHATLYWYQQILGQGPKLLIQFQNNGVVDDSQLPKDRFSAERLKGVDSTLKIQPAKLEDSAVYLCASSLGLPSNTGELFFGEGSRLTVL.

The table lists this clone with a count of one. The chain recombines TRBV19 with TRBJ2-1, with D possibly matching TRBD2 (5 bases). The CDR3 consists of 13 residues. V lost 3 bases and J 7 bases, leaving 10 bases between the germline ends. CDR1 and CDR2 from the germline V gene are LNHDA and SQIVND (reference sequence). For the CDR3, the DNA is TGTGCCAGTAGTATCGGTACTAGGAATGAGCAGTTCTTC. Translation gives CASSIGTRNEQFF.

The rearrangement links TRBV7-6 to TRBJ2-3; perhaps TRBD2 as D (7 bases). The CDR3 sequence is 17 residues long. The V gene's germline CDR1 is SGHVS and CDR2 FNYEAQ. V gave up 2 bases and J gave up 2 bases, with 17 bases separating them. The CDR3 is CASSLRGGSSPTDTQYF. In nucleotides, the CDR3 is TGTGCCAGCAGCTTAAGGGGGGGCTCAAGCCCCACAGATACGCAGTATTTT.

The genes are TRBV4-1 and TRBJ2-5; 9 bases are a match to TRBD1. Germline V gene lookup returns CDR1 MGHRA and CDR2 YSYEKL. The CDR3 spans 15 residues. After removal of 1 base from V and 5 bases from J, the junction contained 5 bases not matched to a gene. CDR3 in DNA: TGCGCCAGCAGCCAAGGACAGGGGGGGGTGGAGACCCAGTACTTC. Residues: CASSQGQGGVETQYF.